The 12 T cell receptor beta chains listed next were all sequenced from one sample in a study of chemoradiotherapy in HPV16-positive cancers. Data came from immunoSEQ multiplex PCR; TCRdb stores just in-frame clones and leaves some out. Found here are about 8,600 clones, roughly 70% of them singletons; the top ten hold about 20%. This sample was gathered from a patient who underwent chemoradiotherapy. All receptors derive from a human donor with HPV-associated anogenital cancer.

This clone was seen only once. The J gene is TRBJ1-6, the V gene TRBV27; TRBD1 matches at 8 bases. The germline gives CDR1 MNHEY, CDR2 SMNVEV (reference sequence). Unmatched junction bases numbered 7, after V lost 5 bases and J lost 7 bases. This CDR3 spans 15 amino acids. The CDR3 DNA is TGTGCCAGCAGTCCCAGACAGGGGAACAATTCACCCCTCCACTTT. It yields the protein CASSPRQGNNSPLHF.

The chain employs TRBV6-6 and TRBJ2-2; 9 bases line up with TRBD2. The trim removed 6 bases at V and 7 bases at J, leaving 9 bases unmatched. CDR3 length: 15 residues. The germline V gene encodes CDR1 MNHNY and CDR2 SVGAGI (reference sequence). The CDR3 loop is CASRIDLRGGGELFF. The CDR3 nucleotides read TGTGCCAGCAGGATTGACTTGCGGGGGGGCGGGGAGCTGTTTTTT.

This clone was picked up a small number of times. The CDR3 nucleotides are TGTGCCCGGACAGGGGGCGCATCAGATACGCAGTATTTT. It specifies CARTGGASDTQYF. The chain has TRBV7-9 and TRBJ2-3; 11 bases line up with TRBD1. V was pared by 11 bases and J by 4 bases, with 5 bases of the junction left unmatched. The CDR3 has 13 residues. Germline CDR1 reads SEHNR; CDR2 reads FQNEAQ (reference sequence).

This chain links TRBV4-3 with TRBJ1-2, with 10 bases identical to TRBD1. CDR1 is LGHNA, CDR2 YSLEER, per germline. V shed 3 bases, J shed 5 bases, and the junction held 6 bases outside the gene matches. CDR3 length equals 15 residues. CDR3 sequence reads: CASSQGTGDEYGYTF. CDR3 DNA: TGCGCCAGCAGCCAGGGGACAGGGGATGAGTATGGCTACACCTTC.

The chain uses TRBV15 and TRBJ2-1, with 9 bases fitting TRBD2. The ends lost 0 bases at V and 3 bases at J; junction bases unmatched: 12. CDR3 length: 19 residues. Germline lookup yields CDR1 LNHNV and CDR2 YYDKDF (reference sequence). CDR3 in amino acids: CATSRENPGLAFGYNEQFF. The CDR3 region has the DNA TGTGCCACCAGCAGAGAAAATCCGGGACTAGCATTCGGCTACAATGAGCAGTTCTTC.

This chain links TRBV28 with TRBJ1-6; a possible D gene is TRBD1 (6 bases). The CDR3 spans 15 residues. Germline CDR1 is MDHEN and CDR2 is SYDVKM. V was pared by 10 bases and J by 6 bases, with 19 bases between. The CDR3 here is CATRRSGAPNSPLHF. CDR3 DNA sequence: TGTGCCACCAGGCGATCAGGGGCTCCTAATTCACCCCTCCACTTT.

The V call is TRBV28, the J call TRBJ2-7, with D possibly matching TRBD1 (6 bases). The V gene's germline CDR1 is MDHEN and CDR2 SYDVKM. V was shortened by 5 bases and J by 4 bases, with 24 bases between the two germline ends. The CDR3 consists of 17 residues. The CDR3 sequence is CASSTPTRDIEKYEQYF. The CDR3 coding sequence is TGTGCCAGCAGTACACCTACCCGGGACATCGAGAAGTACGAGCAGTACTTC.

This clone was counted only a few times. The V gene is TRBV19, the J gene TRBJ2-2; D is undetermined. V gave up 10 bases and J gave up 3 bases, with 15 bases separating them. CDR1 LNHDA and CDR2 SQIVND come from the germline V gene (reference sequence). The CDR3 is 14 amino acids. The CDR3 loop is CATRSSPYTGELFF. For the CDR3, the DNA is TGTGCCACCCGGTCCTCACCCTACACCGGGGAGCTGTTTTTT. The full variable domain, in which reference TRBV19 and TRBJ2-2 provide the parts outside the CDR3, is DGGITQSPKYLFRKEGQNVTLSCEQNLNHDAMYWYRQDPGQGLRLIYYSQIVNDFQKGDIAEGYSVSREKKESFPLTVTSAQKNPTAFYLCATRSSPYTGELFFGEGSRLTVL.

This clone was detected only a few times. The V call is TRBV11-3, the J call TRBJ1-3; D perhaps matches TRBD1 (5 bases). Per germline, CDR1 SGHNT and CDR2 YENEEA. The CDR3 is 14 residues long. Deletions cut 2 bases from V and 1 base from J, with 6 bases between. CDR3 sequence: CASSLSGSGNTIYF. CDR3 sequence (DNA): TGTGCCAGCAGCTTATCAGGGTCTGGAAACACCATATATTTT.

The V call is TRBV28, the J call TRBJ1-1, with D possibly matching TRBD1 (5 bases). There are 13 residues in the CDR3. CDR1 MDHEN and CDR2 SYDVKM come from the germline V gene. V was clipped by 5 bases and J by 7 bases, with 14 bases between them. CDR3 DNA sequence: TGTGCCAGCAGTCCAACGGGGCTTTATGAAGCTTTCTTT. Translating gives CASSPTGLYEAFF. Variable domain in full (rest from reference TRBV28 and TRBJ1-1): DVKVTQSSRYLVKRTGEKVFLECVQDMDHENMFWYRQDPGLGLRLIYFSYDVKMKEKGDIPEGYSVSREKKERFSLILESASTNQTSMYLCASSPTGLYEAFFGQGTRLTVV.

A few counts support this clone. The chain is built from TRBV19 and TRBJ2-2; TRBD1 might be the D (5 bases). Germline-derived CDR1 and CDR2 are LNHDA and SQIVND (reference sequence). CDR3 length equals 14 residues. With 3 bases removed from V and 5 bases from J, the gap between germline ends came to 10 bases. DNA of the CDR3: TGTGCCAGTAGTATTTTAGGGGTGACCGGGGAGCTGTTTTTT. Translation gives CASSILGVTGELFF.

The V gene is TRBV5-1, the J gene TRBJ1-4, with 7 bases identical to TRBD1. The V gene end was trimmed by 4 bases and the J gene end by 5 bases; junction bases not matched to a gene: 11. Germline V gene data show CDR1 as SGHRS and CDR2 as YFSETQ. CDR3 length: 16 residues. The CDR3 sequence is CASSRTGTALNEKLFF. The CDR3 coding sequence is TGCGCCAGCAGCCGGACCGGGACAGCCCTCAATGAAAAACTGTTTTTT.